This entry features one T cell receptor (beta chain) sequence. The antigen is unknown. V was cut by 6 bases and J by 0 bases, with 12 bases left in between. Germline CDR1 MNHEY, CDR2 SVGEGT. The CDR3 loop spans 15 amino acids. Antigen-specific CD4+ T cells were first expanded with viral peptide pools by the ViraFEST assay and only then sequenced. After around 10 days in culture, the CD4+ T cells were isolated. Nucleocapsid antibodies were negative in the vaccine recipients, who had never had SARS-CoV-2 infection. Wells each received approximately 2 million PBMC, cultured with around 9.3 IU/ml IL-2 and roughly 9.8 ug/ml peptides. Cultures had half their medium replaced with IL-2 medium on days 3 and 7. The data belong to a study of vaccination effects on CD4 cells after COVID-19. Overall study context: Participants each got two BNT162b2 or mRNA-1273 vaccine doses. General study points: The study found that only 1 of 255 vaccine-induced clones from healthy vaccinees cross-reacted with common cold coronaviruses.

Sequencing used immunoSEQ multiplex PCR; TCRdb keeps in-frame clones, though not all of them. The sample shows over 45,000 clones, roughly 70% of them seen only once. The input for sequencing was CD4+ T cells from PBMCs cultured with SARS-CoV-2 spike peptides, taken before COVID-19 vaccination. This TCR derives from a human donor who received a COVID-19 vaccine. This rearrangement joins TRBV6-2 or TRBV6-3 to TRBJ2-1; D gene unclear. CDR3 bases: TGTGCCAGCAGCAAACGATTAAGCTCCTACAATGAGCAGTTCTTC. Its translation is CASSKRLSSYNEQFF.